These T cell receptor beta chains were read from a single sample in a study of cytotoxic CD8 clonotypes in ibrutinib-treated CLL. Sequencing was performed with immunoSEQ multiplex PCR; in TCRdb, only in-frame clones are kept and a portion is missing. The data show 65,000 to 85,000 clones, with around four fifths seen just once and more than 35% held by the top ten. The material was PBMCs, obtained after 24 months of ibrutinib treatment. These receptors were taken from a human donor with chronic lymphocytic leukemia. Each CDR3 is given with its conserved first and last residue. A D gene is named only where the DNA matches it firmly. Expanded clones are given a class, and other clones once, few, many or no size at all.

D gene	V gene	J gene	clone size	CDR3 DNA	CDR3 protein
NA	TRBV6-5	TRBJ1-1	NA	TGTGCCAGCAGTAGACCCACCCGGAGGGGCACTGAAGCTTTCTTT	CASSRPTRRGTEAFF
NA	TRBV5-4	TRBJ2-1	NA	TGTGCCAGCAGCTTGTTAACAGGGTACGGTGAGCAGTTCTTC	CASSLLTGYGEQFF
TRBD2	TRBV19	TRBJ2-5	NA	TGTGCCAGTAGAGGACTAGCGGGAGGGGCGGAAGAGACCCAGTACTTC	CASRGLAGGAEETQYF
TRBD1	TRBV4-3	TRBJ1-2	NA	TGCGCCAGCAGCCAAGCTGGGACAGGGGGTGGTGGCTACACCTTC	CASSQAGTGGGGYTF
TRBD2	TRBV6-6	TRBJ2-1	NA	TGTGCCAGCAGTTTCCTAGCGGGAGGGTACAATGAGCAGTTCTTC	CASSFLAGGYNEQFF
TRBD1	TRBV5-1	TRBJ1-1	NA	TGCGCCAGCAGCCCCCAGGGGGAGTTCGCTTTCTTT	CASSPQGEFAFF
TRBD1	TRBV2	TRBJ2-1	NA	TGTGCCAGCAGCATAGACAGGGGAAATGAGCAGTTCTTC	CASSIDRGNEQFF
NA	TRBV28	TRBJ2-3	once	TGTGCCAGCAGTTTGTCGAGCGGTCTTGGCTCTAGCACAGATACGCAGTATTTT	CASSLSSGLGSSTDTQYF
NA	TRBV5-6	TRBJ2-7	NA	TGTGCCAGCGCAGTACGGGTCCGACGGACTACTCTGAGCGAGCAGTACTTC	CASAVRVRRTTLSEQYF
NA	TRBV18	TRBJ2-3	NA	TGTGCCAGCTCATCGGAGGGAGATACGCAGTATTTT	CASSSEGDTQYF
TRBD2	TRBV6-1	TRBJ2-7	few	TGTGCCAGCGACGTACTAGCGGGAGGGTACTACGAGCAGTACTTC	CASDVLAGGYYEQYF
NA	TRBV15	TRBJ1-2	NA	TGTGCCACCAGCAGAGATGCACCGGGGACCTATGGCTACACCTTC	CATSRDAPGTYGYTF
NA	TRBV10-1	TRBJ2-1	NA	TGCGCCAGCAGAAGCTCCACAGGCAACAATGAGCAGTTCTTC	CASRSSTGNNEQFF
NA	TRBV5-4	TRBJ1-4	NA	TGTGCCAGCAGCTTCAGGGAGGCTAATGAAAAACTGTTTTTT	CASSFREANEKLFF
NA	TRBV5-4	TRBJ2-6	NA	TGTGCCAGCAGCCAAGATCAGAGCTCTGGGGCCAACGTCCTGACTTTC	CASSQDQSSGANVLTF
NA	TRBV28	TRBJ1-4	NA	TGTGCCAGCAGTCCCGGTGGATGGGAAAAACTGTTTTTT	CASSPGGWEKLFF
NA	TRBV28	TRBJ2-7	NA	TGTGCCAGCAGTTTGGAAGACTGGGGGGACGAGCAGTACTTC	CASSLEDWGDEQYF
TRBD2	TRBV18	TRBJ2-3	few	TGTGCCAGCTCACCCTTGCGGGGGAGACACCCCACAGATACGCAGTATTTT	CASSPLRGRHPTDTQYF
NA	TRBV30	TRBJ1-1	NA	TGTGCCTGGAGTGTATGGGGTGGAACCACTGAAGCTTTCTTT	CAWSVWGGTTEAFF
NA	TRBV18	TRBJ2-5	NA	TGTGCCAGCTCACCACCCCGGGGCCAAGAGACCCAGTACTTC	CASSPPRGQETQYF
NA	TRBV11-2	TRBJ1-1	NA	TGTGCCAGCAGCTTTTCCCCGGACACTGAAGCTTTCTTT	CASSFSPDTEAFF
NA	TRBV19	TRBJ2-5	NA	TGTGCCAGTAGTCAAACGGAGACCCAGTACTTC	CASSQTETQYF
TRBD1	TRBV30	TRBJ1-1	few	TGTGCCTGGAGAGGCTCGGGACAGGGGAACACTGAAGCTTTCTTT	CAWRGSGQGNTEAFF
TRBD2	TRBV11-1	TRBJ2-1	NA	TGTGCCAGCAGCAGACTGGGACTAGCGTTACGTAATGAGCAGTTCTTC	CASSRLGLALRNEQFF
TRBD2	TRBV4-3	TRBJ2-7	NA	TGCGCCAGCAGCCAAGTACTAGCGGGCAACTACGAGCAGTACTTC	CASSQVLAGNYEQYF
NA	TRBV10-1	TRBJ2-3	NA	TGCGCCAGCTCCGTCGGGATGACGAATACGCAGTATTTT	CASSVGMTNTQYF
NA	TRBV30	TRBJ1-1	few	TGTGCCTGGAGCCATGGGCAGGGTAGTGGTGGAGCTTTCTTT	CAWSHGQGSGGAFF
NA	TRBV13	TRBJ2-3	NA	TGTGCCAGCAGCCCGGACAACACAGATACGCAGTATTTT	CASSPDNTDTQYF
TRBD2	TRBV2	TRBJ2-1	NA	TGTGCCAGCACCCCCTCAGGGGCGGGACTAGTTACGTATGAGCAGTTCTTC	CASTPSGAGLVTYEQFF
TRBD2	TRBV9	TRBJ2-6	NA	TGTGCCAGCAGCGACAGGCGGACTAGCGGGGGGCATTACTCCTCTGGGGCCAACGTCCTGACTTTC	CASSDRRTSGGHYSSGANVLTF
NA	TRBV7-9	TRBJ2-6	NA	TGTGCCAGCAGCTTGGCTGGGGCCAACGTCCTGACTTTC	CASSLAGANVLTF
TRBD1	TRBV15	TRBJ2-5	NA	TGTGCCACCAGCAGATCCGCCGGGACAGGGATCGAGACCCAGTACTTC	CATSRSAGTGIETQYF
NA	TRBV2	TRBJ2-3	NA	TGTGCCAGCAGTGAAGCTGGGGACGATACGCAGTATTTT	CASSEAGDDTQYF
NA	TRBV6-6	TRBJ2-1	NA	TGTGCCAGCAGTTACGCTAAAGGCCTATACAATGAGCAGTTCTTC	CASSYAKGLYNEQFF
TRBD2	TRBV6-5	TRBJ2-5	once	TGTGCCAGCAGTTACTCACTAGCGGGAGGTGAGACCCAGTACTTC	CASSYSLAGGETQYF
NA	TRBV28	TRBJ1-3	NA	TGTGCCAGCAACGCTGGGGGGATTTTTGGCACTTACTCTGGAAACACCATATATTTT	CASNAGGIFGTYSGNTIYF
TRBD2	TRBV6-6	TRBJ2-3	NA	TGTGCCAGCAGTTATCGTAGCGGGCCAGATACGCAGTATTTT	CASSYRSGPDTQYF
NA	TRBV15	TRBJ2-2	few	TGTGCCACCACGCGGACAGATAACACCGGGGAGCTGTTTTTT	CATTRTDNTGELFF
TRBD1	TRBV2	TRBJ2-7	NA	TGTGCCAGCAGGAATCTAGACAGGGGATGGTACGAGCAGTACTTC	CASRNLDRGWYEQYF
NA	TRBV6-6	TRBJ2-7	NA	TGTGCCAGCAGTCAACAGGGCTACGAGCAGTACTTC	CASSQQGYEQYF
NA	TRBV5-1	TRBJ2-7	once	TGCGCCAGCAGCGTGGGTAGCGGAGGATACGAGCAGTACTTC	CASSVGSGGYEQYF
TRBD2	TRBV29-1	TRBJ2-3	NA	TGCAGCGTCCTACTAGCGTTGGGCACAGATACGCAGTATTTT	CSVLLALGTDTQYF
TRBD2	TRBV6-1	TRBJ2-5	NA	TGTGCCAGCAGTGAAGAGACTAGCGGGAGCCTTACTCAAGAGACCCAGTACTTC	CASSEETSGSLTQETQYF
TRBD1	TRBV5-1	TRBJ2-7	NA	TGCGCCAGCAGCTCTCCCGGGACAGGTAGTGTAGAGCAGTACTTC	CASSSPGTGSVEQYF
TRBD1	TRBV7-9	TRBJ1-4	NA	TGTGCCAGCAGCGCGGGACAGGGGGTAGAAGAAAAACTGTTTTTT	CASSAGQGVEEKLFF
NA	TRBV19	TRBJ2-7	NA	TGTGCCAGTAGTAACCGGGGCCTTACCTACGAGCAGTACTTC	CASSNRGLTYEQYF